The rows below give T cell receptor beta chains drawn from one sample of a study of T cells after yellow fever vaccination. In TCRdb, the 5' RACE reads were re-called with MiXCR into one record per CDR3 protein. Of about 320,000 distinct CDR3 sequences detected, approximately 4% appear once; the ten largest clones hold roughly a fifth. The specimen was PBMCs, collected 15 days after the yellow fever booster vaccination. These receptors originate from a man aged 18 to 30 who received the YFV17D yellow fever vaccine. The CDR3 runs from the conserved cysteine through the conserved F or W. A D gene is named only where the DNA matches it firmly. Expanded clones get a size class; other rows say once, few or many, or leave the size out.

TRBV7-2	TRBJ2-5	.	.	TGTGCCAGCAGCCCCCTAGGGGGAAGGGAGACCCAGTACTTC	CASSPLGGRETQYF
TRBV7-2	TRBJ2-1	many	.	TGTGCCAGCAGCAGAGCCGGAAGCTCCTACAATGAGCAGTTCTTC	CASSRAGSSYNEQFF
TRBV4-1	TRBJ2-1	many	.	TGCGCCAGCAGCCAAGTCGACCTAGTTTCCTACAATGAGCAGTTCTTC	CASSQVDLVSYNEQFF
TRBV5-5	TRBJ2-3	few	.	TGTGCCAGCAGCTTGGCGCCGTCCGTCACAGATACGCAGTATTTT	CASSLAPSVTDTQYF
TRBV27	TRBJ2-4	.	TRBD2	TGTGCCAGCAGTTCCCTGACTAGCGGGGGGGCCCCGGCCAAAAACATTCAGTACTTC	CASSSLTSGGAPAKNIQYF
TRBV7-7	TRBJ2-1	many	.	TGTGCTAGCAGCCCGCTCCCGTATGAGCAGTTCTTC	CASSPLPYEQFF
TRBV6-2/TRBV6-3	TRBJ2-5	many	.	TGTGCCAGCAGTTACCCCCTCCGGTCGCAGACCCAGTACTTC	CASSYPLRSQTQYF
TRBV7-2	TRBJ2-3	many	.	TGTGCCAGCAGCAATGGGGGAGCTAGCACAGATACGCAGTATTTT	CASSNGGASTDTQYF
TRBV18	TRBJ2-1	.	.	TGTGCCAGCTCACCACGGAGGACGGGACGAAGTAGAAATGAGCAGTTCTTC	CASSPRRTGRSRNEQFF
TRBV11-2	TRBJ2-7	few	.	TGTGCCAGCACCTCGGGAAACTACGAGCAGTACTTC	CASTSGNYEQYF
TRBV4-3	TRBJ2-7	many	.	TGCGCCAGCAGCCACACAGTCGACTACGAGCAGTACTTC	CASSHTVDYEQYF
TRBV6-1	TRBJ1-5	many	.	TGTGCCAGCAGTGTGGAAGGGATGCAGCCCCAGCATTTT	CASSVEGMQPQHF
TRBV20-1	TRBJ1-5	.	.	TGCAGTGCTAGAGATGCGAGTCAGCCCCAGCATTTT	CSARDASQPQHF
TRBV29-1	TRBJ2-2	many	TRBD2	TGCAGCGGTGGAGCGGGGGCCGGAACCGGGGAGCTGTTTTTT	CSGGAGAGTGELFF
TRBV7-2	TRBJ2-3	many	TRBD2	TGTGCCAGCAAGTCCGGGACTACCGTATGGCAGTATTTT	CASKSGTTVWQYF
TRBV5-1	TRBJ2-5	many	TRBD2	TGCGCCAGCAGCTTGGTTACAGCGGGGGAGACCCAGTACTTC	CASSLVTAGETQYF
TRBV6-5	TRBJ1-2	few	.	TGTGCCAGCAGTTACTCGACGAGGGTGGGCTATGGCTACACCTTC	CASSYSTRVGYGYTF
TRBV11-2	TRBJ2-7	many	.	TGTGCCAGCAGCTCCCCACGGGGTCGGCACGAGCAGTACTTC	CASSSPRGRHEQYF
TRBV4-1	TRBJ2-1	.	TRBD2	TGCGCCAGCAGCCGAGGCCTAGCGGGGGGGCGAGGGTACAATGAGCAGTTCTTC	CASSRGLAGGRGYNEQFF
TRBV7-7	TRBJ2-1	many	.	TGTGCTAGCAGCTCGGATATTGGGACTTACAATGAGCAGTTCTTC	CASSSDIGTYNEQFF
TRBV7-2	TRBJ2-7	many	.	TGTGCCAGCAGTTTGGGCGGAGGCTATGACGAGCAGTACTTC	CASSLGGGYDEQYF
TRBV9	TRBJ1-3	few	.	TGTGCCAGCAGCGTAGATGACCGCCGGGACACCATATATTTT	CASSVDDRRDTIYF
TRBV4-3	TRBJ2-2	many	.	TGCGCCAGCAGCCCCTCCCCGCACACCGGGGAGCTGTTTTTT	CASSPSPHTGELFF